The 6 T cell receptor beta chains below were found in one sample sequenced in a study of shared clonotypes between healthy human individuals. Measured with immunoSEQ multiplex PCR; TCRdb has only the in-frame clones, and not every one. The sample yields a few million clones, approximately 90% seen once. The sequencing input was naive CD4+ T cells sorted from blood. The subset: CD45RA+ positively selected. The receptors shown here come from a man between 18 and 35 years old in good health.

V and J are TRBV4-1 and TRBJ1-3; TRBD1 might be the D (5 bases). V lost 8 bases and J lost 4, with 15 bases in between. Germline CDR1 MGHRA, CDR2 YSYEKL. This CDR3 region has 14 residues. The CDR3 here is CASGAQGLGNTIYF. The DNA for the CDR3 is TGCGCCAGCGGGGCTCAGGGACTGGGAAACACCATATATTTT.

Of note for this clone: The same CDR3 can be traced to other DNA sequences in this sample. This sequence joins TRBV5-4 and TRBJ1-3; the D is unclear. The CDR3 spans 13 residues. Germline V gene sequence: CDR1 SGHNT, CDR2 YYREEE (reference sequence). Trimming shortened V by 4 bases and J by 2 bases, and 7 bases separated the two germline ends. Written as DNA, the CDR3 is TGTGCCAGCAGCCCTCCGACTGGAAACACCATATATTTT. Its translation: CASSPPTGNTIYF.

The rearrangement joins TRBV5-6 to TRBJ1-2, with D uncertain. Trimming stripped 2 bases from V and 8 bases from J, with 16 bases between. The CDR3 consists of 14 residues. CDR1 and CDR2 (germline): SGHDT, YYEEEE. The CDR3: CASSFLGTPSGYTF. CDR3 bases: TGTGCCAGCAGCTTTCTTGGCACCCCGTCCGGCTACACCTTC.

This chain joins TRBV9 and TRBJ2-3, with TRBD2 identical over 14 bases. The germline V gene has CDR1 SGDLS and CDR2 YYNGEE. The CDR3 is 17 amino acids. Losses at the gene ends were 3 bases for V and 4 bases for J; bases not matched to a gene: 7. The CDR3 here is CASSAGLAGGVADTQYF. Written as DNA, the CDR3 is TGTGCCAGCAGCGCCGGACTAGCGGGAGGCGTGGCAGATACGCAGTATTTT.

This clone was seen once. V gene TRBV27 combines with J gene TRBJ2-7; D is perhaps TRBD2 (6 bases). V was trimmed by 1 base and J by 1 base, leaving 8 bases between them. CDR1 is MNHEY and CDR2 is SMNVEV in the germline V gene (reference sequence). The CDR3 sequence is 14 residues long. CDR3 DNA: TGTGCCAGCAGTTTATACGGGGGTTCCTACGAGCAGTACTTC. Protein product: CASSLYGGSYEQYF.

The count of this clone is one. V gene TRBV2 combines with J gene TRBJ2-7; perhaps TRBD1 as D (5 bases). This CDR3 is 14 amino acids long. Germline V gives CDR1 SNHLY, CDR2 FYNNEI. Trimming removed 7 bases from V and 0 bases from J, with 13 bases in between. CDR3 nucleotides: TGTGCCAGCAAGGAGCAGGGCCTCTCCTACGAGCAGTACTTC. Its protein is CASKEQGLSYEQYF. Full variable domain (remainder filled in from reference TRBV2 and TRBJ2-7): EPEVTQTPSHQVTQMGQEVILRCVPISNHLYFYWYRQILGQKVEFLVSFYNNEISEKSEIFDDQFSVERPDGSNFTLKIRSTKLEDSAMYFCASKEQGLSYEQYFGPGTRLTVT.